These T cell receptor beta chains were read from a single sample in a study of CD4 T cells in relation to SARS-CoV-2 and coronaviruses. Assay used: immunoSEQ multiplex PCR; TCRdb lists only in-frame clones, some missing. The sample has tens of thousands of clones; 92% are singletons. The sequenced sample was naive CD4+ T cells from PBMCs. The receptor source for this set is an adult with COVID-19. Each CDR3 is given with its conserved first and last residue. The D gene is left open where the match is weak. Clone sizes are given selectively: once, few, many, or a class where the clone is expanded.

clone size	D gene	V gene	J gene	CDR3 DNA	CDR3 protein
once	TRBD1	TRBV10-2	TRBJ2-1	TGCGCCAGCACCACTGTCCTCGGGACAGGGTTTAGTGAGCAGTTCTTC	CASTTVLGTGFSEQFF
-	TRBD1	TRBV28	TRBJ1-5	TGTGCCGGAAAAACAGGGGGCGGCAATCAGCCCCAGCATTTT	CAGKTGGGNQPQHF
-	-	TRBV16	TRBJ1-5	TGTGCCAGCAGCCTTATGTCCAGGGGCAATCAGCCCCAGCATTTT	CASSLMSRGNQPQHF
-	-	TRBV7-2	TRBJ1-5	TGTGCCAGCAGCTTCTCCCCGAATCAGCCCCAGCATTTT	CASSFSPNQPQHF
-	TRBD2	TRBV20-1	TRBJ2-3	TGCAGTGCTAGTATGCCTAGCGGGAGGACAGATACGCAGTATTTT	CSASMPSGRTDTQYF
-	-	TRBV2	TRBJ2-3	TGTGCCAGCACCAGCAGGGGAGGGCTAGATACGCAGTATTTT	CASTSRGGLDTQYF
-	-	TRBV5-8	TRBJ2-7	TGTGCCAGCGAGAAACAGGGCCCCTACGAGCAGTACTTC	CASEKQGPYEQYF
-	TRBD1	TRBV28	TRBJ1-1	TGTGCCAGCAGTTTATCTCCGGGACAGGGGAACACTGAAGCTTTCTTT	CASSLSPGQGNTEAFF
-	-	TRBV21-1	TRBJ2-3	TGTGCCAAACAAGTCGTCGGAATTAGCACAGATACGCAGTATTTT	CAKQVVGISTDTQYF
-	TRBD1	TRBV12-5	TRBJ2-2	TGTGCTAGTGGTTTGGTACTCGGACAGGGGGCGATTGGGGAGCTGTTTTTT	CASGLVLGQGAIGELFF
-	-	TRBV7-2	TRBJ2-7	TGTGCCAGCAGCTCGGCCACAGGGATCTCTTCCTACGAGCAGTACTTC	CASSSATGISSYEQYF
-	-	TRBV28	TRBJ1-5	TGTGCCAGCAACCTCAGGGATAGCAATCAGCCCCAGCATTTT	CASNLRDSNQPQHF
-	-	TRBV5-8	TRBJ2-3	TGTGCCAGCAGCTTATTGGGATCAAGCACAGATACGCAGTATTTT	CASSLLGSSTDTQYF
-	-	TRBV28	TRBJ2-7	TGTGCCAGCAGTTCCTCGGGGACCGAGCAGTACTTC	CASSSSGTEQYF
-	-	TRBV2	TRBJ2-3	TGTGCCAGCAGTGAAAGGGCATCTAGCACAGATACGCAGTATTTT	CASSERASSTDTQYF
-	TRBD1	TRBV5-6	TRBJ2-1	TGTGCCAGCAGCTTACTACAGGGGGCGTACAATGAGCAGTTCTTC	CASSLLQGAYNEQFF
-	-	TRBV20-1	TRBJ2-5	TGCAGTGCTAGTTCTCAGGGAATGTGGCAAGAGACCCAGTACTTC	CSASSQGMWQETQYF
-	-	TRBV4-1	TRBJ1-2	TGCGCCAGCAGCCCCCCACCGAACCCGAACGGGGATTATGGCTACACCTTC	CASSPPPNPNGDYGYTF
-	-	TRBV6-6	TRBJ2-7	TGTGCCAGCAGTTACTATAGTCGGGGTAACTACGAGCAGTACTTC	CASSYYSRGNYEQYF
-	-	TRBV15	TRBJ2-3	TGTGCCACCAGTGGGGACCAGAGCACAGATACGCAGTATTTT	CATSGDQSTDTQYF
once	TRBD1	TRBV6-1	TRBJ2-3	TGTGCCAGCAGTTCCGACAGGGTGATCACAGATACGCAGTATTTT	CASSSDRVITDTQYF
once	-	TRBV20-1	TRBJ2-3	TGCAGTGCTAGTCAACTAGTGGGAACAGATACGCAGTATTTT	CSASQLVGTDTQYF
-	-	TRBV11-2	TRBJ2-7	TGTGCCAGCAGCTGGGGGACATACTTTTCCTACGAGCAGTACTTC	CASSWGTYFSYEQYF
-	TRBD1	TRBV14	TRBJ1-4	TGTGCCAGCAGCCAAGAGATGACGGGACAGAGATATGAAAAACTGTTTTTT	CASSQEMTGQRYEKLFF
few	-	TRBV4-2	TRBJ2-7	TGTGCCAGCAGCCTTACCAGCGGTGAGACCTACGAGCAGTACTTC	CASSLTSGETYEQYF
-	-	TRBV3-1/TRBV3-2	TRBJ1-2	TGTGCCAGCAGCCATAAAGGGGGACGGAACTATGGCTACACCTTC	CASSHKGGRNYGYTF
-	TRBD1	TRBV3-1/TRBV3-2	TRBJ2-1	TGTGCCAGCAGCCCCGGACAGGCACAGCAGTTCTTC	CASSPGQAQQFF
-	-	TRBV30	TRBJ2-3	TGTGCCTGGAGTGTAACGGGAGATACGCAGTATTTT	CAWSVTGDTQYF
-	TRBD1	TRBV28	TRBJ1-2	TGTGCCAGCAGTCCACAGGGGACCTCTATCTATGGCTACACCTTC	CASSPQGTSIYGYTF
-	TRBD1	TRBV19	TRBJ1-2	TGTGCCAGTAGTATACAGGGGGCAAACTATGGCTACACCTTC	CASSIQGANYGYTF
-	-	TRBV2	TRBJ1-2	TGTGCCAGCAGTGACAGGGTACACTATGGCTACACCTTC	CASSDRVHYGYTF
-	-	TRBV6-5	TRBJ1-6	TGTGCCAGCAGTCTGCAGGACTCCTATAATTCACCCCTCCACTTT	CASSLQDSYNSPLHF
-	-	TRBV5-1	TRBJ2-3	TGCGCCAGCAGCTTGGAGACTAGCACAGATACGCAGTATTTT	CASSLETSTDTQYF
-	-	TRBV3-1/TRBV3-2	TRBJ1-1	TGTGCCAGCAGCCGCGCGGGGACCGAGGGAGCGGCTTTCTTT	CASSRAGTEGAAFF
-	TRBD1	TRBV7-9	TRBJ2-5	TGTGCCAGCAGCTCGTACCTGGGACAGCTTCAAGAGACCCAGTACTTC	CASSSYLGQLQETQYF
-	-	TRBV20-1	TRBJ1-2	TGCAGTGCAACAACCCCTGATGGCTACACCTTC	CSATTPDGYTF
-	-	TRBV9	TRBJ1-6	TGTGCCAGCAGCGTAGCCCCAGGGGTTAATTCACCCCTCCACTTT	CASSVAPGVNSPLHF
-	-	TRBV29-1	TRBJ2-1	TGCAGCGTGGAAGGAGGGAATGAGCAGTTCTTC	CSVEGGNEQFF
-	TRBD1	TRBV24-1	TRBJ2-1	TGTGCCACCAGTGACCCCGGGACAGGGAATAATGAGCAGTTCTTC	CATSDPGTGNNEQFF
few	-	TRBV14	TRBJ2-7	TGTGCCAGCAGCCAAGGACTCGAGCAGTACTTC	CASSQGLEQYF
-	TRBD1	TRBV3-1/TRBV3-2	TRBJ2-6	TGTGCCAGCAGCCGTGGACAGGGGGCCTCTGGGGCCAACGTCCTGACTTTC	CASSRGQGASGANVLTF
-	-	TRBV6-4	TRBJ2-3	TGTGCCAGCAGTGTCACTAGCCCGAGGTACACAGATACGCAGTATTTT	CASSVTSPRYTDTQYF
-	-	TRBV24-1	TRBJ1-1	TGTGCCACCAGTGAACAACTGGAGGGGGATTCCACTGAAGCTTTCTTT	CATSEQLEGDSTEAFF